The 2 T cell receptor beta chains presented below share a single source sample, sequenced in a study of blood T cells in healthy people across ages. Primed by a sample-barcoded 5' primer and a J-beta primer mix, a second PCR proceeded for about 6 to 11 cycles. TCRdb used MiXCR to reprocess the 5' RACE reads, holding one entry per CDR3 protein. The sample records about 760,000 distinct CDR3 sequences, about 61% being singletons. The sample consisted of blood. Every receptor here comes from a man aged 35 to 55 in good health.

The gene calls are TRBV29-1 and TRBJ2-3, with D possibly being TRBD1 (6 bases). Trimming cost V 7 bases and J 0 bases, with 14 bases left between them. CDR1 and CDR2 from the germline V gene are SQVTM and ANQGSEA. This CDR3 contains 14 residues. The CDR3 region is CSALKDSSTDTQYF. The CDR3 region has the DNA TGCAGCGCCCTAAAGGACAGCAGCACAGATACGCAGTATTTT.

This chain links TRBV20-1 with TRBJ1-2; TRBD1 agrees at 7 bases. The CDR3 has 13 residues. Germline CDR1 DFQATT, CDR2 SNEGSKA (reference sequence). The V segment lost 6 bases and the J segment 4 bases; nucleotides outside the gene matches: 8. The chain's CDR3 is CSALKSGGYGYTF. The DNA of the CDR3 is TGCAGTGCCCTGAAGTCAGGGGGCTATGGCTACACCTTC.